A selection of T cell receptor beta chains follows, all from one sample in a study of STAT3 mutations in large granular lymphocyte leukemia. The assay was immunoSEQ multiplex PCR, and TCRdb's table has in-frame clones only and misses some. This sample has about 15,000 clones, with roughly 91% found just once. The sequencing input was peripheral blood mononuclear cells. The receptor set was obtained from a woman aged 50 to 60 with T-cell large granular lymphocyte leukemia. Some clones in this sample may be carry-over from other donors' samples. Both conserved end residues are part of each CDR3. Clone size, where shown, is once, few, many, or a class for clones that have expanded.

TRBJ2-3 | TRBV13 | . | CASSPRGTDTQYF
TRBJ1-1 | TRBV18 | . | CASSPPGGQNTEAFF
TRBJ1-2 | TRBV18 | . | CASLRQGTTDGYTF
TRBJ2-2 | TRBV7-9 | . | CASSNSGATGELFF
TRBJ2-5 | TRBV18 | . | CASSPLPPTPPGDQYF
TRBJ2-7 | TRBV9 | few | CASSPRGWDRVYF
TRBJ2-1 | TRBV7-9 | . | CASSRRSYDEQFF
TRBJ2-3 | TRBV5-1 | . | CASSLVGVGTDTQYF
TRBJ1-1 | TRBV29-1 | . | CSVKKSNTEAFF
TRBJ1-5 | TRBV7-2 | . | CASSKDRGSNQPQHF
TRBJ2-7 | TRBV7-2 | . | CASSSPSYEQYF
TRBJ2-1 | TRBV7-7 | . | CASSLQAGVSEQFF